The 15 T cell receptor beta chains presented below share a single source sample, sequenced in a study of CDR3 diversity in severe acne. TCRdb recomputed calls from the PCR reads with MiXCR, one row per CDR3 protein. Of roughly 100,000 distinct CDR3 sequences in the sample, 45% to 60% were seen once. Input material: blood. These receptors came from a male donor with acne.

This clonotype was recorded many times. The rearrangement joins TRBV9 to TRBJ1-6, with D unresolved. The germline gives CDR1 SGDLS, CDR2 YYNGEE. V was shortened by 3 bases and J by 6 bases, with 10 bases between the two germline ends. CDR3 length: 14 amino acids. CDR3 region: CASSAFGGNSPLHF. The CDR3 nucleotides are TGTGCCAGCAGCGCCTTTGGAGGTAATTCACCCCTCCACTTT.

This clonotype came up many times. DNA of the CDR3: TGTGCCAGCAGTTTAGAGGAGGACACTGAAGCTTTCTTT. Translation gives CASSLEEDTEAFF. The chain recombines TRBV5-8 with TRBJ1-1; the D is unclear. The ends were cut back, 5 bases at V and 3 bases at J, with 11 bases in the middle. Per germline, CDR1 SGHTS and CDR2 YDEGEE. The CDR3 runs 13 residues.

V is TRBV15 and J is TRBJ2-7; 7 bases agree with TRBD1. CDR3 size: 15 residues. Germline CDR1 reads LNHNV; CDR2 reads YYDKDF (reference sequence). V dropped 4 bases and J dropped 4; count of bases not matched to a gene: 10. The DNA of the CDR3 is TGTGCCACCAGCAACGAGGCGGCAGGGGGTTACGAGCAGTACTTC. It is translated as CATSNEAAGGYEQYF. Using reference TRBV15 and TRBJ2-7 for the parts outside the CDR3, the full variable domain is DAMVIQNPRYQVTQFGKPVTLSCSQTLNHNVMYWYQQKSSQAPKLLFHYYDKDFNNEADTPDNFQSRRPNTSFCFLDIRSPGLGDTAMYLCATSNEAAGGYEQYFGPGTRLTVT.

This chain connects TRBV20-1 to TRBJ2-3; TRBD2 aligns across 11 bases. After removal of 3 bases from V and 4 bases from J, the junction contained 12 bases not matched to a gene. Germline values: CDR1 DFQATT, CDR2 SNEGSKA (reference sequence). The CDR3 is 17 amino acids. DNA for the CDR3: TGCAGTGCTAGGGTAGCGGGAGGGCCTACGAATGCAGATACGCAGTATTTT. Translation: CSARVAGGPTNADTQYF.

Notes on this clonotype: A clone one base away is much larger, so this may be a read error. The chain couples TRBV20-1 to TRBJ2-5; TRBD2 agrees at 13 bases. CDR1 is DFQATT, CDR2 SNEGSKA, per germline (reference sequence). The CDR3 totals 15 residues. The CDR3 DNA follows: TGCGGTGCCCATACTAGCGGGAGGGGACAAGAGACCCAGTACTTC. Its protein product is CGAHTSGRGQETQYF.

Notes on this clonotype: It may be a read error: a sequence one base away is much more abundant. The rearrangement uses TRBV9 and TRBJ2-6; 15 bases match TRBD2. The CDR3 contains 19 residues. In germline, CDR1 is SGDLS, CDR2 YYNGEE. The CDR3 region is CASSPGTSGRFSGANVPTF. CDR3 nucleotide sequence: TGTGCCAGCAGCCCCGGGACTAGCGGGAGGTTCTCTGGGGCCAACGTCCCGACTTTC. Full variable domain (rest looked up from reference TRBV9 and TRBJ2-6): DSGVTQTPKHLITATGQRVTLRCSPRSGDLSVYWYQQSLDQGLQFLIQYYNGEERAKGNILERFSAQQFPDLHSELNLSSLELGDSALYFCASSPGTSGRFSGANVPTFGAGSRLTVL.

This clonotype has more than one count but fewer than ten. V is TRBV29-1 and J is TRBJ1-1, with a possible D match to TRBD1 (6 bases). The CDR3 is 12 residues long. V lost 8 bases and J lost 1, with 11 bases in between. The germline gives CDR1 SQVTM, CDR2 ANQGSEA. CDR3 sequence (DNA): TGCAGCAGTAGGGGGGAGAACACTGAAGCTTTCTTT. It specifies CSSRGENTEAFF.

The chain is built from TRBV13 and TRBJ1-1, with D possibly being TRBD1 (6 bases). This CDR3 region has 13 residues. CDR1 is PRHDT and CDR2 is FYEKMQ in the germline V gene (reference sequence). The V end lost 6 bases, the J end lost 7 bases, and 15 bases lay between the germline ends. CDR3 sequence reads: CASRGAETYEAFF. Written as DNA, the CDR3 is TGTGCCAGCAGGGGGGCGGAAACCTATGAAGCTTTCTTT.

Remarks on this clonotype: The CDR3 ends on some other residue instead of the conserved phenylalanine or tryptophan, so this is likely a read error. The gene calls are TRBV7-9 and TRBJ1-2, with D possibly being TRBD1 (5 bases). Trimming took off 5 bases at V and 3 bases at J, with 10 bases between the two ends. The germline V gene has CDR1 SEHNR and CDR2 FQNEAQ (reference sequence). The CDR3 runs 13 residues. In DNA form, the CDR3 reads TGTGCCAGCAGCCCCGGGACCGACTATGGCTACACCCTC. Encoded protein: CASSPGTDYGYTL.

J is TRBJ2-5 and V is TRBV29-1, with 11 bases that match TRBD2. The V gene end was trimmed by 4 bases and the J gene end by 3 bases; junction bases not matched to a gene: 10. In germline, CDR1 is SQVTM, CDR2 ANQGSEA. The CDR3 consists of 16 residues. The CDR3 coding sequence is TGCAGCGTTGGCTTCCGACTAGCGGGACCCGAAGAGACCCAGTACTTC. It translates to CSVGFRLAGPEETQYF.

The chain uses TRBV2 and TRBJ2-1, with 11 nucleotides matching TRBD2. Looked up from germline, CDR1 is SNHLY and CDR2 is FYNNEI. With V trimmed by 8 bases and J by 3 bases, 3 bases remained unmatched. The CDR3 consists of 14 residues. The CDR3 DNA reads TGTGCCAGCTGGGGACTAGCGGTCTACAATGAGCAGTTCTTC. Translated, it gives CASWGLAVYNEQFF.

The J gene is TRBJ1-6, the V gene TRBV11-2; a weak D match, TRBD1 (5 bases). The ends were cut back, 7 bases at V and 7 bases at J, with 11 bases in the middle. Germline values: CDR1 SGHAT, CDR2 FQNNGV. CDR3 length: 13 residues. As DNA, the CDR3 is TGTGCCAGCACCAAGGGGCAGAATTCACCCCTCCACTTT. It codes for CASTKGQNSPLHF.

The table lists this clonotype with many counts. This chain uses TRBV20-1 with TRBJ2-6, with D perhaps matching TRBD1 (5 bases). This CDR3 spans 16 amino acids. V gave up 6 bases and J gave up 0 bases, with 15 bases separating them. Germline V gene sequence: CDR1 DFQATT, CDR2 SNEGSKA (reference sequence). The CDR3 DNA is TGCAGTGCCCTTAAACAGGACCCCTCTGGGGCCAACGTCCTGACTTTC. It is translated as CSALKQDPSGANVLTF.

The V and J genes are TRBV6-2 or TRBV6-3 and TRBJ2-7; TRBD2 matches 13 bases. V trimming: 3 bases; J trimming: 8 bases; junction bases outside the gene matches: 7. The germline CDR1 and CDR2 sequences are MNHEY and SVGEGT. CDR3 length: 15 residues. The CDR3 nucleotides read TGTGCCAGCAGTTATTCCGGACTAGCGGGAGATAAGCAGTACTTC. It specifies CASSYSGLAGDKQYF.

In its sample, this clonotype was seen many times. Written as DNA, the CDR3 is TGTGCCAGCAGTTCGTCGTTTTTGGGGCAGGGCGAGCAGTACTTC. Protein product: CASSSSFLGQGEQYF. V usage is TRBV27 and J usage is TRBJ2-7; the D gene is possibly TRBD1 (5 bases). Germline V gives CDR1 MNHEY, CDR2 SMNVEV (reference sequence). Trimming pared 4 bases from V and 6 bases from J, leaving 19 bases between. The CDR3 runs to 15 residues.